The 9 T cell receptor beta chains below come from one sample, sequenced in a study of shared clonotypes between healthy human individuals. Selected positively for CCR7 and CD45RO-negative, naive CD8 cells excluded terminally differentiated effector memory CD45RA+ cells. Some clones are missing from TCRdb's copy, which holds only in-frame ones; the method was immunoSEQ multiplex PCR. The sample includes about 680,000 clones, roughly 94% of them seen just once. The sample comprised naive CD8+ T cells sorted from blood. The receptors derive from a man under 40 in good health.

J is TRBJ2-2 and V is TRBV7-2; D may be TRBD1 or TRBD2 (5 bases each). This CDR3 has 17 residues. In germline, CDR1 is SGHTA, CDR2 FQGNSA. Trimming removed 1 base at V and 1 base at J, with 13 bases between. The CDR3 protein is CASSLVSSRVNTGELFF. In DNA form, the CDR3 reads TGTGCCAGCAGCTTAGTTTCTAGCAGGGTGAACACCGGGGAGCTGTTTTTT.

The rearrangement uses TRBV6-6 and TRBJ2-7, with D uncertain. The V gene lost 8 bases and the J gene lost 7 bases, with 12 bases spanning the gap. The germline gives CDR1 MNHNY, CDR2 SVGAGI (reference sequence). The CDR3 is 11 amino acids. CDR3 bases: TGTGCCAGCGGGTTCTCGAGTGAGCAGTACTTC. Translation: CASGFSSEQYF.

The chain recombines TRBV5-4 with TRBJ1-1, with a weak D call TRBD1 (5 bases). There are 14 residues in the CDR3. The germline CDR1 and CDR2 sequences are SGHNT and YYREEE (reference sequence). V was clipped by 0 bases and J by 9 bases, with 15 bases between them. CDR3 loop: CASSLAGDGRQAFF. CDR3 nucleotides: TGTGCCAGCAGCTTGGCGGGGGACGGGAGACAAGCTTTCTTT.

This chain connects TRBV11-3 to TRBJ2-2; TRBD1 aligns across 7 bases. V dropped 5 bases and J dropped 2; count of bases not matched to a gene: 11. This CDR3 comprises 17 residues. The germline V gene encodes CDR1 SGHNT and CDR2 YENEEA. CDR3 in amino acids: CASSQNRRDSNTGELFF. The CDR3 DNA follows: TGTGCCAGCAGCCAAAACCGCCGGGACAGTAACACCGGGGAGCTGTTTTTT. Full variable domain (remainder filled in from reference TRBV11-3 and TRBJ2-2): EAGVVQSPRYKIIEKKQPVAFWCNPISGHNTLYWYLQNLGQGPELLIRYENEEAVDDSQLPKDRFSAERLKGVDSTLKIQPAELGDSAVYLCASSQNRRDSNTGELFFGEGSRLTVL.

The chain combines TRBV4-1 with TRBJ2-2; D ambiguous. The CDR3 consists of 15 residues. In germline, CDR1 is MGHRA, CDR2 YSYEKL. The V end lost 1 base, the J end lost 0 bases, and 6 bases lay between the germline ends. The CDR3 is CASSQGAANTGELFF. The CDR3 nucleotides are TGCGCCAGCAGCCAAGGGGCAGCGAACACCGGGGAGCTGTTTTTT.

This chain links TRBV5-1 with TRBJ2-1; 8 bases match TRBD2. Germline trimming cut 4 bases from V and 0 bases from J; bases unmatched to any gene: 24. Germline assignment: CDR1 SGHRS and CDR2 YFSETQ. There are 22 residues in the CDR3. CDR3 protein: CASSLPLLPTGGRAGSYNEQFF. The CDR3 region has the DNA TGCGCCAGCAGCCTACCCCTGTTGCCCACGGGGGGGCGGGCTGGCTCCTACAATGAGCAGTTCTTC.

This sequence joins TRBV28 and TRBJ2-6, with D maybe TRBD2 (6 bases). This CDR3 contains 17 residues. The germline CDR1 and CDR2 sequences are MDHEN and SYDVKM. Trimming shortened V by 1 base and J by 0 bases, and 10 bases separated the two germline ends. CDR3 DNA: TGTGCCAGCAGTTTATCCGCGGGATACTCTGGGGCCAACGTCCTGACTTTC. This gives the protein CASSLSAGYSGANVLTF. Complete variable domain (other parts from reference TRBV28 and TRBJ2-6): DVKVTQSSRYLVKRTGEKVFLECVQDMDHENMFWYRQDPGLGLRLIYFSYDVKMKEKGDIPEGYSVSREKKERFSLILESASTNQTSMYLCASSLSAGYSGANVLTFGAGSRLTVL.

The CDR3 region has the DNA TGTGCCACCAGTTCAAGGTCGGACTACGAGCAGTACTTC. It translates to CATSSRSDYEQYF. The V and J genes are TRBV15 and TRBJ2-7; D is undetermined. CDR1 LNHNV and CDR2 YYDKDF come from the germline V gene (reference sequence). The CDR3 sequence is 13 residues long. Trimming pared 6 bases from V and 3 bases from J, leaving 12 bases between.

Here the CDR3 reads CASSPLDRDPYNEQFF. The CDR3 bases are TGTGCCAGCTCACCCCTAGACAGGGACCCGTACAATGAGCAGTTCTTC. The chain uses TRBV18 and TRBJ2-1; 7 bases match TRBD1. The V segment lost 3 bases and the J segment 4 bases; nucleotides outside the gene matches: 9. This CDR3 comprises 16 residues. Germline CDR1 and CDR2: KGHSH and LQKENI.